The 18 T cell receptor beta chains listed next were all sequenced from one sample in a study of control samples from healthy donors and cancer patients. Profiling relied on immunoSEQ multiplex PCR, and the TCRdb table lists in-frame clones only, not all of them. This table holds about 100,000 clones, roughly 84% found once. The sequenced sample was blood. All receptors derive from a woman in her forties or fifties in good health.

This chain joins TRBV28 and TRBJ1-5, with TRBD1 matching over 10 bases. The V and J ends lost 6 bases and 2 bases, in that order; junction bases with no gene match: 7. In germline, CDR1 is MDHEN, CDR2 SYDVKM. The CDR3 is made up of 16 amino acids. The DNA for the CDR3 is TGTGCCAGCAGGCCGGACAGGGGGACAGGCAATCAGCCCCAGCATTTT. This gives the protein CASRPDRGTGNQPQHF.

This chain links TRBV5-6 with TRBJ2-2, with TRBD1 as a possible D gene (5 bases). The CDR3 covers 14 residues. Germline V gives CDR1 SGHDT, CDR2 YYEEEE. The ends were cut back, 5 bases at V and 4 bases at J, with 12 bases in the middle. CDR3 nucleotide sequence: TGTGCCAGCAGGTGGCGTAGGGGCACCGGGGAGCTGTTTTTT. Translation: CASRWRRGTGELFF.

The V call is TRBV10-3, the J call TRBJ1-1, with D unclear. The CDR3 totals 11 residues. Trimming removed 3 bases at V and 6 bases at J, with 5 bases between. CDR1 ENHRY and CDR2 SYGVKD come from the germline V gene. The CDR3 DNA is TGTGCCATCAGTGATAGATCTGAAGCTTTCTTT. Protein: CAISDRSEAFF.

This chain connects TRBV15 to TRBJ2-2, with D possibly TRBD1 on 6 matching bases. The CDR3 is made up of 15 amino acids. V dropped 3 bases and J dropped 3 bases, with 11 bases sitting between them. CDR1 is LNHNV and CDR2 is YYDKDF in the germline V gene (reference sequence). The CDR3 DNA reads as TGTGCCACCAGCAGCATAGCAGGGGACACCGGGGAGCTGTTTTTT. It specifies CATSSIAGDTGELFF.

This clone was seen only once. The chain recombines TRBV18 with TRBJ2-3; D perhaps matches TRBD1 (5 bases). With 3 bases removed from V and 2 bases from J, the gap between germline ends came to 9 bases. This CDR3 has 14 residues. Germline V gives CDR1 KGHSH, CDR2 LQKENI. In nucleotides, the CDR3 is TGTGCCAGCTCACCCCAGGGCATCACAGATACGCAGTATTTT. This sequence encodes CASSPQGITDTQYF.

The chain employs TRBV5-4 and TRBJ2-5; 9 bases align to TRBD1. V shed 2 bases, J shed 4 bases, and the junction held 3 bases outside the gene matches. This CDR3 has 14 residues. The germline V gene encodes CDR1 SGHNT and CDR2 YYREEE (reference sequence). In DNA form, the CDR3 reads TGTGCCAGCAGCTTTGGGGGACAGGGAGAGACCCAGTACTTC. It codes for CASSFGGQGETQYF. Full variable domain (outside the CDR3, taken from reference TRBV5-4 and TRBJ2-5): ETGVTQSPTHLIKTRGQQVTLRCSSQSGHNTVSWYQQALGQGPQFIFQYYREEENGRGNFPPRFSGLQFPNYSSELNVNALELDDSALYLCASSFGGQGETQYFGPGTRLLVL.

The genes are TRBV24-1 and TRBJ1-2; D uncertain. CDR1 and CDR2 from the germline V gene are KGHDR and SFDVKD. The CDR3 runs 14 residues. The ends were cut back, 3 bases at V and 7 bases at J, with 14 bases in the middle. This CDR3 is CATSDRTMTGGYTF. The CDR3 nucleotides are TGTGCCACCAGTGATCGAACAATGACTGGTGGCTACACCTTC.

The rearrangement joins TRBV2 to TRBJ2-5; 8 bases line up with TRBD2. The CDR3 is 15 residues long. Germline CDR1 reads SNHLY; CDR2 reads FYNNEI. V was pared by 4 bases and J by 2 bases, with 6 bases of the junction left unmatched. The CDR3 bases are TGTGCCAGCAGTGTTAGCGGGGTGCTACAAGAGACCCAGTACTTC. This encodes CASSVSGVLQETQYF.

The chain recombines TRBV24-1 with TRBJ1-1; TRBD1 is a possible D gene (5 bases). V was trimmed by 5 bases and J by 4 bases, leaving 16 bases between them. Looked up from germline, CDR1 is KGHDR and CDR2 is SFDVKD. The CDR3 spans 15 residues. CDR3 sequence reads: CATSASGGDRTEAFF. The DNA for the CDR3 is TGTGCCACCAGTGCCTCGGGAGGGGACCGCACTGAAGCTTTCTTT.

In this sample, this clone turned up a few times. This chain uses TRBV18 with TRBJ2-1; D remains ambiguous. V gave up 6 bases and J gave up 6 bases, with 12 bases separating them. The CDR3 covers 13 residues. Looked up from germline, CDR1 is KGHSH and CDR2 is LQKENI. The CDR3 protein is CASSTSTPNEQFF. CDR3 nucleotide sequence: TGTGCCAGCTCTACAAGTACTCCCAATGAGCAGTTCTTC.

This clone was counted a single time. J is TRBJ2-1 and V is TRBV14; TRBD2 agrees at 12 bases. The germline CDR1 and CDR2 sequences are SGHDN and FVKESK. The ends lost 4 bases at V and 7 bases at J; junction bases unmatched: 20. This CDR3 has 20 residues. DNA of the CDR3: TGTGCCAGCAGCCCCAGACCGGGCCAGACTAGCGGGAGCCTGAGGAATGAGCAGTTCTTC. It yields the protein CASSPRPGQTSGSLRNEQFF.

This chain links TRBV7-2 with TRBJ2-7; D could derive from TRBD1 or TRBD2 (6 bases each). The CDR3 is 15 residues long. Germline CDR1 and CDR2: SGHTA and FQGNSA. V was clipped by 1 base and J by 3 bases, with 13 bases between them. CDR3 sequence: CASSLDRAGNYEQYV. The CDR3 DNA is TGTGCCAGCAGCTTAGACAGGGCGGGAAACTACGAGCAGTACGTC.

The chain recombines TRBV13 with TRBJ1-5; D is perhaps TRBD1 (5 bases). The V gene's germline CDR1 is PRHDT and CDR2 FYEKMQ (reference sequence). This CDR3 is 14 amino acids long. The V and J ends lost 3 bases and 5 bases respectively, with 11 bases between them. The CDR3 is CASSLGRDYQPQHF. The DNA of the CDR3 is TGTGCCAGCAGCTTGGGCAGGGATTATCAGCCCCAGCATTTT. The full variable domain, completed using reference TRBV13 and TRBJ1-5, is AAGVIQSPRHLIKEKRETATLKCYPIPRHDTVYWYQQGPGQDPQFLISFYEKMQSDKGSIPDRFSAQQFSDYHSELNMSSLELGDSALYFCASSLGRDYQPQHFGDGTRLSIL.

The chain joins TRBV19 to TRBJ2-1, with D hard to call. The CDR3 contains 13 residues. V lost 6 bases and J lost 4, with 10 bases in between. The V gene's germline CDR1 is LNHDA and CDR2 SQIVND (reference sequence). CDR3 sequence reads: CASRGSRYNEQFF. CDR3 DNA: TGTGCCAGTAGAGGAAGCCGTTACAATGAGCAGTTCTTC.

This chain links TRBV27 with TRBJ2-1; 7 nucleotides line up with TRBD1. The junction had 4 bases not matched to a gene; V was cut back by 2 bases and J by 3 bases. Germline CDR1 reads MNHEY; CDR2 reads SMNVEV (reference sequence). The CDR3 length is 15 residues. The CDR3 is CASSLPGQFYNEQFF. The CDR3 DNA sequence: TGTGCCAGCAGTTTACCGGGACAGTTCTACAATGAGCAGTTCTTC.

The gene calls are TRBV5-1 and TRBJ2-2; 9 bases match TRBD2. Germline values: CDR1 SGHRS, CDR2 YFSETQ. The V segment lost 4 bases and the J segment 0 bases; nucleotides outside the gene matches: 4. The CDR3 length is 16 residues. CDR3 loop: CASSHPSGANTGELFF. The CDR3 DNA is TGCGCCAGCAGCCATCCTAGCGGGGCGAACACCGGGGAGCTGTTTTTT.

In its sample, this clone was seen a few times. The chain combines TRBV5-1 with TRBJ2-1; 7 bases align to TRBD1. J lost 8 bases, V lost 0 bases, and 5 bases had no gene match. Germline V gives CDR1 SGHRS, CDR2 YFSETQ. CDR3 length: 14 residues. The CDR3 loop is CASSLAPQGYEQFF. CDR3 DNA: TGCGCCAGCAGCTTGGCCCCACAGGGGTATGAGCAGTTCTTC.

This clone came up many times. This CDR3 is also generated by other DNA sequences in the sample. The chain has TRBV3-1 (or the pseudogene TRBV3-2) and TRBJ2-2; D is perhaps TRBD1 (5 bases). The length of the CDR3 is 16 residues. Trimming took off 2 bases at V and 3 bases at J, with 13 bases between the two ends. Germline CDR1 reads LGHDT; CDR2 reads YNNKEL (reference sequence). The CDR3 sequence is CASSQWGSRDTGELFF. In DNA, the CDR3 is TGTGCCAGCAGCCAATGGGGCAGCAGGGACACCGGGGAGCTGTTTTTT.